This TCR beta chain was sequenced in a study of blood T cell repertoires in COVID-19. Study overall: Acute and convalescent COVID-19 specimens originated in the United States, Italy and Spain.

CDR3 length: 15 amino acids. V was trimmed by 6 bases and J by 1 base, leaving 13 bases between them. Germline V gene lookup returns CDR1 LGHDT and CDR2 YNNKEL (reference sequence). During active infection, Seattle patients enrolled and were then monitored through disease. Assay: immunoSEQ multiplex PCR; the TCRdb copy retains only in-frame clones and omits some. This sample has just under 350,000 clones, with about nine tenths found just once. Sequencing was carried out using peripheral blood. The sequence derives from a woman between 65 and 79 years old with COVID-19, enrolled during active disease. This rearrangement joins TRBV3-1 (or the pseudogene TRBV3-2) to TRBJ1-5, with a weak D call TRBD1 (6 bases). CDR3 sequence (DNA): TGTGCCAGCAGACCGACAGGTTTAAGCAATCAGCCCCAGCATTTT. Encoded protein: CASRPTGLSNQPQHF.